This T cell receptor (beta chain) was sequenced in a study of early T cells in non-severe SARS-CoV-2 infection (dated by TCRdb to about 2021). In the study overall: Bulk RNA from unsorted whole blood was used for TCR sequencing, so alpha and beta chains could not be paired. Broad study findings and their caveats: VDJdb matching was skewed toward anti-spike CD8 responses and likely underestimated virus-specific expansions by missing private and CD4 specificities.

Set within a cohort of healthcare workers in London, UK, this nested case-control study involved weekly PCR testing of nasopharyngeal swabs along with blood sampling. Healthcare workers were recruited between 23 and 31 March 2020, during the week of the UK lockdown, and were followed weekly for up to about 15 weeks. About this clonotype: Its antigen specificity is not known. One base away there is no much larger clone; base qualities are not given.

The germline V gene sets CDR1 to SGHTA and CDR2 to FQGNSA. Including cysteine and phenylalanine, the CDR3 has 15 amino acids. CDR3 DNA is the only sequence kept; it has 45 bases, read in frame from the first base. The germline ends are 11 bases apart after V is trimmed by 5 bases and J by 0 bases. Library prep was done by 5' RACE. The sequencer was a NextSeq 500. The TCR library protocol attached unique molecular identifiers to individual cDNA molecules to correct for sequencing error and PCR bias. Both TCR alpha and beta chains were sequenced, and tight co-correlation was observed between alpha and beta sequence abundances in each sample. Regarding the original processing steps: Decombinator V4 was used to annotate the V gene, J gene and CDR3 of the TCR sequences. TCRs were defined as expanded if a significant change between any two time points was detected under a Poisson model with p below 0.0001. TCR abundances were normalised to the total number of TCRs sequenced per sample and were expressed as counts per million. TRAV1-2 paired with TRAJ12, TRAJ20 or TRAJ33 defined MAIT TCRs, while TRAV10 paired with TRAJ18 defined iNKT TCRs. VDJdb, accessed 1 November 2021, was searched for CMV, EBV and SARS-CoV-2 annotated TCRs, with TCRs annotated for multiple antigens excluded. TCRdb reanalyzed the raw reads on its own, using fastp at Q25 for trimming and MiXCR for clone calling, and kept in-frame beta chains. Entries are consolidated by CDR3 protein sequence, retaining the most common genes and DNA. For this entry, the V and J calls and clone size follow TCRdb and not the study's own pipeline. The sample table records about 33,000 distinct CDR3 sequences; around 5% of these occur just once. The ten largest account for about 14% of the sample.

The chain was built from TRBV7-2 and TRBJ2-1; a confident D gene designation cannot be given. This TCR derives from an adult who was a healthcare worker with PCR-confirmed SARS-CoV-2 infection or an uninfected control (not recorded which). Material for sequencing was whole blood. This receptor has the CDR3 CASSILGNSYNEQFF. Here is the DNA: TGTGCCAGCAGCATTCTCGGCAACTCCTACAATGAGCAGTTCTTC.